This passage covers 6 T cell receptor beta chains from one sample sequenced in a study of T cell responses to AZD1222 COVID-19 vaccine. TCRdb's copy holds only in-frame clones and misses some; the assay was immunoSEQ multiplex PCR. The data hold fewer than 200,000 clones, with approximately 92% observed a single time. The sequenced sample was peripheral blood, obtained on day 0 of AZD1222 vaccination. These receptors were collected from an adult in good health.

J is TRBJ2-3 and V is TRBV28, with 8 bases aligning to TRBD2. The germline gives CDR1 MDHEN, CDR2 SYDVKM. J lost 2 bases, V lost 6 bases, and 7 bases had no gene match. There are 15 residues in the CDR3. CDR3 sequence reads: CASSPTGGATDTQYF. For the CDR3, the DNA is TGTGCCAGCAGCCCCACGGGGGGGGCCACAGATACGCAGTATTTT.

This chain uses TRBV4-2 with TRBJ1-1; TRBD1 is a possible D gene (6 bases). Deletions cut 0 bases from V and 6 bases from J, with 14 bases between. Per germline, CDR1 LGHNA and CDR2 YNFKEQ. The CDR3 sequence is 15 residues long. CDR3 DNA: TGTGCCAGCAGCCAAGAGGTAGGACAGTACGCTGAAGCTTTCTTT. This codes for CASSQEVGQYAEAFF.

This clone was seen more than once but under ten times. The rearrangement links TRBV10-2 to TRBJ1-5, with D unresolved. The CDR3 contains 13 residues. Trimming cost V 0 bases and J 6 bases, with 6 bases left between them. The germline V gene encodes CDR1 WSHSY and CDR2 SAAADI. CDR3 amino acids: CASSESGGQPQHF. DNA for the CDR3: TGCGCCAGCAGTGAGTCGGGAGGTCAGCCCCAGCATTTT.

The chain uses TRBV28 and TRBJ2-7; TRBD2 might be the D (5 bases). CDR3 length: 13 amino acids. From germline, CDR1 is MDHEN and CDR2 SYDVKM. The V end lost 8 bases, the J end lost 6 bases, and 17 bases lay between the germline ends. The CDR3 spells CASHEPTGSEQYF. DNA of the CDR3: TGTGCCAGCCATGAACCGACGGGGAGCGAGCAGTACTTC.

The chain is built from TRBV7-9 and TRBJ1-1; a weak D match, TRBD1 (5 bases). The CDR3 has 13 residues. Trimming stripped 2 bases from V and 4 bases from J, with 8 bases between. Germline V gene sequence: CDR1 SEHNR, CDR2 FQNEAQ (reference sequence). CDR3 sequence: CASSLSQGTEAFF. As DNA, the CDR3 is TGTGCCAGCAGCTTAAGCCAGGGCACTGAAGCTTTCTTT. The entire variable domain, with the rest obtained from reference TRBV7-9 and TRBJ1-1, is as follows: DTGVSQNPRHKITKRGQNVTFRCDPISEHNRLYWYRQTLGQGPEFLTYFQNEAQLEKSRLLSDRFSAERPKGSFSTLEIQRTEQGDSAMYLCASSLSQGTEAFFGQGTRLTVV.

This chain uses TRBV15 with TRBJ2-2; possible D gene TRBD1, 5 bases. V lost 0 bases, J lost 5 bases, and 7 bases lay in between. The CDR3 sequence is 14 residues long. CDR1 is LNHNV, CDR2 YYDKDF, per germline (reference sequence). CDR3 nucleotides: TGTGCCACCAGCAGAGATCAGGGAACCGGGGAGCTGTTTTTT. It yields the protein CATSRDQGTGELFF.